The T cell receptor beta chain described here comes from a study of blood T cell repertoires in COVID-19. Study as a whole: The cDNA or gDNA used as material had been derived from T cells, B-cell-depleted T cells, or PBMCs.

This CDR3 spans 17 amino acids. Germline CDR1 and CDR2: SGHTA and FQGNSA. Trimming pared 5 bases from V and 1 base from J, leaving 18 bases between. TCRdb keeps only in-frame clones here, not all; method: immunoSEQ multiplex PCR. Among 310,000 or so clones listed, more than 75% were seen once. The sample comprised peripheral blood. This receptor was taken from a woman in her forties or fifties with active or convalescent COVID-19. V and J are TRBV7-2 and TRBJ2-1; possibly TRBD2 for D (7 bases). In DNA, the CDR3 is TGTGCCAGCAGCCCTGGAAGGGGGGGGCCTTCCTACAATGAGCAGTTCTTC. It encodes CASSPGRGGPSYNEQFF.